This T cell receptor (beta chain) was identified during a study of blood T cell repertoires in COVID-19. About the research overall: PBMCs, B-cell-depleted T cells, or T cells provided the cDNA or gDNA that made up the material.

In the original analysis: Amplification of reference gene primers was used by the study to estimate nucleated cell counts. Clones were sequenced by immunoSEQ multiplex PCR, and TCRdb holds only the in-frame ones, with some missing. The V and J calls and clone size were taken over from that table, and D and trimming were inferred from the DNA. The sample shows about 220,000 clones, 83% of them seen only once. A PCR-confirmed or clinician-diagnosed COVID-19 case had contacted exposed participants within 2 weeks of entry. Germline V CDR1 and CDR2: LGHDT, YNNKEL (reference sequence). The CDR3 contains 15 residues. Trimming cost V 0 bases and J 0 bases, with 6 bases left between them.

This chain connects TRBV3-1 (or the pseudogene TRBV3-2) to TRBJ1-3, with D uncertain. The sample consisted of PBMCs or T cells enriched from blood (not recorded which). The sequence was collected from a woman in her 40s who had been exposed to COVID-19. The CDR3: CASSQEGSSGNTIYF. The CDR3, as DNA: TGTGCCAGCAGCCAAGAGGGCAGCTCTGGAAACACCATATATTTT.